The next 17 T cell receptor beta chains were all read from a single sample in a study of human T cells and chemical hapten exposure. MiXCR was run by TCRdb on the RACE reads, yielding one entry per CDR3 protein. The data show 300,000 to 350,000 distinct CDR3 sequences, approximately 6.3% seen once. As to time point: patch test 1, 2 weeks after DPC sensitization. This sample's treatment: therapeutic diphenylcyclopropenone sensitization with weekly scalp DPC. The sequenced sample was whole blood, obtained in connection with sensitization to the hapten diphenylcyclopropenone (DPC). The source of these receptors is a woman between 18 and 29 years old with alopecia areata. Some clones in this sample may be carry-over from other donors' samples.

This clonotype was observed many times. The chain couples TRBV7-2 to TRBJ1-2; 7 bases agree with TRBD1. V shed 6 bases, J shed 4 bases, and the junction held 11 bases outside the gene matches. The CDR3 has 15 amino acids. Germline CDR1 reads SGHTA; CDR2 reads FQGNSA. The CDR3 protein is CASSLGQERRYGYTF. The CDR3 DNA follows: TGTGCCAGCAGTCTTGGACAGGAGAGGCGCTATGGCTACACCTTC.

This clonotype has at least ten counts. The rearrangement joins TRBV27 to TRBJ1-2; TRBD1 aligns across 10 bases. Unmatched junction bases numbered 9, after V lost 10 bases and J lost 4 bases. The germline V gene has CDR1 MNHEY and CDR2 SMNVEV (reference sequence). The CDR3 has 14 amino acids. CDR3 region: CATAPDRGPYGYTF. The CDR3 DNA sequence: TGTGCCACCGCACCCGACAGGGGGCCCTATGGCTACACCTTC.

Many counts were recorded for this clonotype. The chain is built from TRBV7-9 and TRBJ2-3; the D call may be TRBD1 or TRBD2 (5 bases each). Germline CDR1 reads SEHNR; CDR2 reads FQNEAQ (reference sequence). CDR3 size: 17 residues. Trimming stripped 7 bases from V and 4 bases from J, with 24 bases between. The CDR3 loop is CASMGPIGLRDADTQYF. The CDR3 coding sequence is TGTGCCAGCATGGGTCCAATAGGCCTAAGGGACGCAGATACGCAGTATTTT.

This rearrangement joins TRBV27 to TRBJ2-5, with no clear D. Deletions cut 4 bases from V and 1 base from J, with 10 bases between. In germline, CDR1 is MNHEY, CDR2 SMNVEV (reference sequence). This CDR3 has 14 residues. The CDR3 reads CASSYDWSQETQYF. In DNA form, the CDR3 reads TGTGCCAGCAGTTATGACTGGTCCCAAGAGACCCAGTACTTC.

V and J are TRBV4-1 and TRBJ2-1, with a weak D call TRBD2 (5 bases). V lost 2 bases and J lost 0, with 8 bases in between. The CDR3 covers 15 residues. CDR1 and CDR2 from the germline V gene are MGHRA and YSYEKL. The CDR3 sequence: CASSQTSYSYNEQFF. CDR3 sequence (DNA): TGCGCCAGCAGCCAAACTAGTTACTCCTACAATGAGCAGTTCTTC.

This clonotype was picked up many times. The CDR3 DNA follows: TGTGCCAGCAGTCTCGGACAGGGGGCGGGCGAGCAGTACTTC. Encoded protein: CASSLGQGAGEQYF. The rearrangement joins TRBV27 to TRBJ2-7; the match to TRBD1 covers 11 bases. CDR1 is MNHEY, CDR2 SMNVEV, per germline (reference sequence). Trimming cost V 5 bases and J 6 bases; bases outside gene matches: 6. This CDR3 has 14 residues.

This clonotype was picked up many times. CDR3 coding DNA: TGCAGCGTTGCTGGGACAGAAAAGACCACCGGGGAGCTGTTTTTT. This codes for CSVAGTEKTTGELFF. The genes are TRBV29-1 and TRBJ2-2; 7 nucleotides line up with TRBD1. The CDR3 spans 15 residues. V shed 4 bases and J 4 bases; nucleotides not matched to a gene: 9. Per the germline V gene, CDR1 is SQVTM and CDR2 is ANQGSEA.

This clonotype occurred many times. This chain uses TRBV7-8 with TRBJ1-5; D not certain. The CDR3 spans 12 residues. Germline V gene lookup returns CDR1 SGHVS and CDR2 FQNEAQ. V was shortened by 7 bases and J by 5 bases, with 9 bases between the two germline ends. CDR3 sequence: CASMGADQPQHF. The CDR3 nucleotides read TGTGCCAGCATGGGTGCCGATCAGCCCCAGCATTTT.

This clonotype was observed a few times. The chain employs TRBV12-3 or TRBV12-4 and TRBJ2-2; 7 nucleotides match TRBD1. This CDR3 region has 15 residues. Losses at the gene ends were 6 bases for V and 5 bases for J; bases not matched to a gene: 9. The CDR3 nucleotides are TGTGCCAGCAGCCCACAGGGGCTGGGTACCGGGGAGCTGTTTTTT. Its translation: CASSPQGLGTGELFF.

V usage is TRBV12-3 or TRBV12-4 and J usage is TRBJ2-2, with TRBD1 matching over 7 bases. The CDR3 runs to 15 residues. V dropped 4 bases and J dropped 4; count of bases not matched to a gene: 6. The CDR3 region has the DNA TGTGCCAGCAGTTCCGGACAGGAATCCACCGGGGAGCTGTTTTTT. Encoded protein: CASSSGQESTGELFF.

This clonotype has ten or more counts. The chain combines TRBV4-3 with TRBJ2-1, with 8 positions matching TRBD1. The germline gives CDR1 LGHNA, CDR2 YSLEER. The junction had 7 bases not matched to a gene; V was cut back by 0 bases and J by 3 bases. The CDR3 totals 17 residues. CDR3 sequence: CASSQDQGALYYNEQFF. The CDR3 nucleotides are TGCGCCAGCAGCCAAGACCAGGGGGCATTATACTACAATGAGCAGTTCTTC.

This clonotype was observed a few times. The chain links TRBV4-1 to TRBJ1-5, with 7 bases fitting TRBD1. V lost 1 base to trimming and J lost 3 bases; unmatched junction nucleotides: 6. Germline assignment: CDR1 MGHRA and CDR2 YSYEKL. CDR3 length equals 16 residues. Here the CDR3 reads CASSQGQGEPNQPQHF. The CDR3, as DNA: TGCGCCAGCAGCCAAGGACAGGGAGAACCCAATCAGCCCCAGCATTTT.

The chain is built from TRBV28 and TRBJ2-6; no definite D call. The germline gives CDR1 MDHEN, CDR2 SYDVKM. The CDR3 sequence is 14 residues long. Trimming took 11 bases from V and 0 from J, leaving 11 bases between them. The CDR3 nucleotides are TGTGCCGCCACAGCCGACTCTGGGGCCAACGTCCTGACTTTC. Its translation: CAATADSGANVLTF.

The chain uses TRBV4-2 and TRBJ2-1; 11 bases agree with TRBD2. CDR3 size: 17 residues. V lost 1 base and J lost 3; bases outside the gene matches: 5. Germline values: CDR1 LGHNA, CDR2 YNFKEQ. CDR3 in amino acids: CASSQVPGLADYNEQFF. Written as DNA, the CDR3 is TGTGCCAGCAGCCAAGTTCCGGGACTAGCGGACTACAATGAGCAGTTCTTC.

In this sample, this clonotype turned up many times. V gene TRBV12-3 or TRBV12-4 combines with J gene TRBJ1-4, with 7 positions matching TRBD1. The CDR3 is 14 residues long. J lost 14 bases, V lost 7 bases, and 16 bases had no gene match. The DNA of the CDR3 is TGTGCCAGCACCACGAGGGGGCCGGGTCCAGATCTGTTTTTT. Translated, it gives CASTTRGPGPDLFF.

This CDR3 reads CASSLALMGTGRGYTF. The CDR3 nucleotides read TGTGCCAGCAGCTTAGCGTTAATGGGGACAGGGAGAGGCTACACCTTC. This chain connects TRBV7-2 to TRBJ1-2; TRBD1 matches at 9 bases. V trimming: 0 bases; J trimming: 8 bases; junction bases outside the gene matches: 10. Germline CDR1 reads SGHTA; CDR2 reads FQGNSA. The CDR3 runs to 16 residues.

This clonotype has more than one count but fewer than ten. V gene TRBV10-3 combines with J gene TRBJ1-2, with 7 bases fitting TRBD1. The CDR3 extends over 18 amino acids. V dropped 3 bases and J dropped 3; count of bases not matched to a gene: 16. From germline, CDR1 is ENHRY and CDR2 SYGVKD. The CDR3 DNA follows: TGTGCCATCAGTGAACGTTATTCGACAGGGCAGTCGGACTATGGCTACACCTTC. Amino acid sequence: CAISERYSTGQSDYGYTF.